This is a list of T cell receptor beta chains from one sample in a study of blood T cells in healthy people across ages. TCRdb processed the 5' RACE reads anew with MiXCR; each CDR3 protein has one entry. The table lists some 1.1 million distinct CDR3 sequences, roughly two fifths of them singletons, with around 13% in the top ten. The source material was blood. All receptors derive from a man aged 18 to 30 in good health. The CDR3 runs from the conserved cysteine through the conserved F or W. The order of the fields is V gene, clone size, CDR3 length, D gene, J gene, CDR3 protein, CDR3 DNA. A D gene is named only where the DNA matches it firmly. The size field is filled for only some rows; it gives once, few, many or a size class.

>TRBV20-1|few|15|.|TRBJ2-5
CSAREVGDDQETQYF
TGCAGTGCCAGAGAGGTTGGGGACGACCAAGAGACCCAGTACTTC
>TRBV5-1|.|15|TRBD1|TRBJ1-2
CASSLLPGTGYGYTF
TGCGCCAGCAGCTTGCTACCCGGGACAGGCTATGGCTACACCTTC
>TRBV12-3/TRBV12-4|.|19|TRBD2|TRBJ2-1
CASSLGGLAGVGAYNEQFF
TGTGCCAGCAGTTTGGGGGGACTAGCGGGAGTTGGGGCCTACAATGAGCAGTTCTTC
>TRBV18|.|13|.|TRBJ2-5
CAGSTGQQETQYF
TGTGCCGGCTCAACAGGACAGCAAGAGACCCAGTACTTC
>TRBV12-3/TRBV12-4|few|14|.|TRBJ1-2
CASSFFGGNYGYTF
TGTGCCAGCAGTTTCTTCGGGGGTAACTATGGCTACACCTTC
>TRBV3-1|.|15|.|TRBJ1-5
CASSQQTGSNQPQHF
TGTGCCAGCAGCCAACAGACAGGTAGCAATCAGCCCCAGCATTTT
>TRBV12-3/TRBV12-4|.|17|.|TRBJ1-5
CASTKAGATRFNQPQHF
TGTGCCAGCACTAAAGCTGGGGCTACCCGTTTCAATCAGCCCCAGCATTTT
>TRBV20-1|.|15|.|TRBJ1-1
CSARPRGDKNTEAFF
TGCAGTGCTAGACCTAGGGGCGACAAGAACACTGAAGCTTTCTTT
>TRBV5-1|few|14|TRBD2|TRBJ2-3
CASSLGTSRDTQYF
TGCGCCAGCAGCCTTGGGACTAGCAGGGATACGCAGTATTTT
>TRBV10-3|.|11|.|TRBJ1-1
CATYSVTEAFF
TGTGCCACCTACAGCGTCACTGAAGCTTTCTTT
>TRBV15|.|16|.|TRBJ2-6
CATSRASGSGANVLTF
TGTGCCACCAGCAGAGCTTCTGGCTCTGGGGCCAACGTCCTGACTTTC
>TRBV12-3/TRBV12-4|.|15|.|TRBJ2-5
CASSLQRGGEETQYF
TGTGCCAGCAGTTTACAGCGTGGTGGGGAGGAGACCCAGTACTTC
>TRBV4-3|.|14|.|TRBJ1-4
CACSQGQGNEKLFF
TGCGCCTGCAGCCAAGGTCAGGGGAATGAAAAACTGTTTTTT
>TRBV7-9|.|16|.|TRBJ1-5
CASSSFRDRGDQPQHF
TGTGCCAGCAGCTCATTTCGTGACAGAGGGGACCAGCCCCAGCATTTT
>TRBV18|.|15|.|TRBJ1-1
CASSPTGPTGGEAFF
TGTGCCAGCTCACCGACGGGTCCTACGGGGGGAGAAGCTTTCTTT
>TRBV4-3|.|16|TRBD2|TRBJ2-2
CASSRTSGGNTGELFF
TGCGCCAGCAGCCGTACTAGCGGGGGGAACACCGGGGAGCTGTTTTTT
>TRBV4-3|.|15|.|TRBJ1-2
CASSQDRWVMDGYTF
TGCGCCAGCAGCCAAGATCGGTGGGTGATGGATGGCTACACCTTC
>TRBV20-1|few|11|.|TRBJ2-5
CSAPLSETQYF
TGCAGTGCTCCCCTGAGTGAGACCCAGTACTTC
>TRBV5-1|.|14|TRBD2|TRBJ2-1
CASSRLAGADEQFF
TGCGCCAGCAGCCGACTAGCGGGAGCTGATGAGCAGTTCTTC
>TRBV6-6|.|15|TRBD1|TRBJ1-2
CANSDQGQGGYGYTF
TGTGCCAACAGTGACCAGGGACAGGGGGGTTATGGCTACACCTTC
>TRBV10-3|.|13|.|TRBJ2-2
CATRHENTGELFF
TGTGCCACCAGACACGAGAACACCGGGGAGCTGTTTTTT
>TRBV5-4|.|14|TRBD1|TRBJ1-2
CASSFKGQGYGYTF
TGTGCCAGCAGCTTCAAGGGACAGGGCTATGGCTACACCTTC
>TRBV20-1|few|15|.|TRBJ1-1
CSARPFRTSLTEAFF
TGCAGTGCTAGGCCCTTTAGGACTTCCCTCACTGAAGCTTTCTTT
>TRBV7-9|few|11|.|TRBJ1-2
CASAGRSGYTF
TGTGCCAGCGCGGGGAGAAGTGGCTACACCTTC
>TRBV6-5|few|15|TRBD2|TRBJ2-3
CASSLLAESTDTQYF
TGTGCCAGCAGTCTCCTAGCGGAGAGCACAGATACGCAGTATTTT
>TRBV7-2|.|14|TRBD1|TRBJ1-2
CVSSTAGTDYGYTF
TGTGTCAGCAGCACCGCCGGGACAGACTATGGCTACACCTTC
>TRBV2|once|15|.|TRBJ2-5
CASSEEGARANEQYF
TGTGCCAGCAGTGAAGAAGGGGCTCGGGCCAATGAGCAGTACTTC
>TRBV10-3|.|19|TRBD1|TRBJ2-3
CAISEPRGQGNSSPDTQYF
TGTGCCATCAGTGAACCACGGGGACAGGGTAATAGCTCCCCAGATACGCAGTATTTT
>TRBV4-3|few|20|.|TRBJ2-2
CASSQDRGWEGQHNTGELFF
TGCGCCAGCAGCCAAGATCGGGGGTGGGAGGGACAGCATAACACCGGGGAGCTGTTTTTT
>TRBV20-1|many|13|TRBD1|TRBJ2-7
CSVETGPTYEQYF
TGCAGTGTCGAGACAGGGCCCACCTACGAGCAGTACTTC
>TRBV4-3|.|15|.|TRBJ1-1
CASSQDRFKNTEAFF
TGCGCCAGCAGCCAAGATCGGTTTAAGAACACTGAAGCTTTCTTT
>TRBV5-1|many|13|.|TRBJ1-1
CASSLVGSTEAFF
TGCGCCAGCAGCTTGGTGGGGAGCACTGAAGCTTTCTTT
>TRBV28|many|14|TRBD1|TRBJ2-1
CASSFGTGSNEQFF
TGTGCCAGCAGTTTCGGGACAGGGTCCAATGAGCAGTTCTTC
>TRBV2|.|16|.|TRBJ2-1
CASHQGGGRPYNEQFF
TGTGCCAGCCACCAAGGAGGCGGCAGACCCTACAATGAGCAGTTCTTC
>TRBV12-3/TRBV12-4|few|17|.|TRBJ2-3
CASSPRGGEYSTDTQYF
TGTGCCAGCAGTCCGCGTGGGGGAGAATACTCCACAGATACGCAGTATTTT
>TRBV6-2/TRBV6-3|.|15|.|TRBJ1-5
CASSYSAGASQPQHF
TGTGCCAGCAGTTACTCGGCAGGAGCTAGTCAGCCCCAGCATTTT
>TRBV10-3|few|14|TRBD1|TRBJ2-7
CAISDRTGFYEQYF
TGTGCCATCAGTGACCGGACAGGGTTTTACGAGCAGTACTTC
>TRBV6-2/TRBV6-3|.|13|.|TRBJ1-5
CASGGAVLWPQHF
TGTGCCAGTGGGGGGGCAGTTCTATGGCCCCAGCATTTT
>TRBV5-5|few|13|.|TRBJ2-7
CASSWVRGNEQYF
TGTGCCAGCAGTTGGGTAAGAGGCAATGAGCAGTACTTC
>TRBV20-1|few|14|TRBD2|TRBJ2-5
CSASPSGGPETQYF
TGCAGTGCTAGTCCGAGCGGGGGCCCGGAGACCCAGTACTTC
>TRBV24-1|.|15|TRBD1|TRBJ2-1
CATSSETGFHNEQFF
TGTGCCACCAGTTCAGAGACAGGGTTCCACAATGAGCAGTTCTTC
>TRBV5-1|.|15|.|TRBJ1-4
CASSFNGQLNEKLFF
TGCGCCAGCAGCTTTAACGGACAGCTTAATGAAAAACTGTTTTTT
>TRBV7-9|few|14|.|TRBJ2-7
CASSPYEAGPEQYF
TGTGCCAGCAGCCCGTATGAGGCAGGGCCAGAGCAGTACTTC
>TRBV12-3/TRBV12-4|.|18|.|TRBJ2-3
CASWSGLDITGSQDTQYF
TGTGCCAGCTGGTCGGGACTCGACATCACCGGGTCACAAGATACGCAGTATTTT
>TRBV20-1|.|15|TRBD1|TRBJ1-6
CSASRTGGDNSPLHF
TGCAGTGCTAGCCGGACAGGGGGCGATAATTCACCCCTCCACTTT
>TRBV5-1|.|13|.|TRBJ1-1
CASNLGQGPEAFF
TGCGCCAGCAACTTGGGGCAGGGCCCTGAAGCTTTCTTT
>TRBV3-1|few|15|.|TRBJ2-5
CASSQDLASQETQYF
TGTGCCAGCAGCCAAGACTTAGCTAGCCAAGAGACCCAGTACTTC
>TRBV6-5|.|15|.|TRBJ1-5
CASSYSQSRNQPQHF
TGTGCCAGCAGTTACTCGCAGTCCCGCAATCAGCCCCAGCATTTT
>TRBV4-1|few|15|.|TRBJ2-1
CASSQGSPEQETQFF
TGCGCCAGCAGCCAAGGGAGTCCGGAACAAGAGACCCAGTTCTTC
>TRBV12-3/TRBV12-4|few|15|.|TRBJ2-7
CASSLEESSYNEQYF
TGTGCCAGCAGTTTAGAGGAGAGCTCCTACAATGAGCAGTACTTC
>TRBV5-5|few|15|.|TRBJ1-1
CASSSGLGRRNEAFF
TGTGCCAGCAGTTCTGGGCTTGGGCGCAGGAATGAAGCTTTCTTT
>TRBV19|.|14|.|TRBJ1-1
CASSRDMMNTEAFF
TGTGCCAGTAGTAGGGACATGATGAACACTGAAGCTTTCTTT
>TRBV6-2/TRBV6-3|.|14|.|TRBJ2-2
CASSYIGFGGELFF
TGTGCCAGCAGTTATATAGGGTTCGGCGGGGAGCTGTTTTTT
>TRBV6-6|few|15|.|TRBJ1-1
CASSYSTLMTTEAFF
TGTGCCAGCAGTTACTCTACTCTTATGACCACTGAAGCTTTCTTT
>TRBV3-1|few|16|TRBD1|TRBJ2-7
CASSQDLGTGGYEQYF
TGTGCCAGCAGCCAAGATCTTGGGACAGGTGGTTACGAGCAGTACTTC